This T cell receptor (beta chain) was observed in a study of blood T cells in healthy people across ages. Points from the study as a whole: Unsorted PBMCs blocked a conclusive comparison of naive and antigen-experienced cells.

Caucasian individuals from Russia who were healthy and aged 6 to 90 acted as donors. This CDR3 has 15 residues. CDR1 and CDR2 from the germline V gene are SNHLY and FYNNEI. V was clipped by 1 base and J by 2 bases, with 12 bases between them. A sample-barcoded 5' primer and a J-beta primer mix were used in a second PCR of about 6 to 12 cycles. MiXCR, run by TCRdb on the 5' RACE reads, gives a single entry per CDR3 protein. The sample records 1.5 million to 2 million distinct CDR3 sequences, 28% being singletons. This clonotype was counted between two and nine times. Its specificity is unknown. This chain joins TRBV2 and TRBJ2-7; D tentatively fits TRBD1 or TRBD2 (6 bases each). Source material: blood. The sequence came from a woman in her twenties or thirties in good health. In DNA, the CDR3 is TGTGCCAGCAGTGAAGACGGGGGCAGCACCTACGAGCAGTACTTC. Translated, it gives CASSEDGGSTYEQYF.